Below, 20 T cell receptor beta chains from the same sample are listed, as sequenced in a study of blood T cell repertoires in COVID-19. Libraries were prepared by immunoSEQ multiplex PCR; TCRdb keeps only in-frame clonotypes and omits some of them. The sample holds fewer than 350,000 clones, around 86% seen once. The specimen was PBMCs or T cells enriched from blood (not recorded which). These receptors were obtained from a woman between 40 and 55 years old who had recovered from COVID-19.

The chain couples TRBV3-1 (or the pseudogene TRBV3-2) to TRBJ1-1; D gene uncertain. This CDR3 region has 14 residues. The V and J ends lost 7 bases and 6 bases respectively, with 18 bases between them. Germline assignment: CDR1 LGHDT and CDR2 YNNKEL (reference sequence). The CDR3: CASKERQEDPEAFF. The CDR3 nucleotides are TGTGCCAGCAAGGAGCGGCAGGAGGACCCTGAAGCTTTCTTT.

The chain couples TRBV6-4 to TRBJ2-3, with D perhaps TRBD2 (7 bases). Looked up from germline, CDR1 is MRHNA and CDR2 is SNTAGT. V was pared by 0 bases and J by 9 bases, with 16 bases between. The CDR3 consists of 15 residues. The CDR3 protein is CASSDSAGARGTQYF. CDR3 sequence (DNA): TGTGCCAGCAGTGACTCGGCGGGGGCCCGGGGCACGCAGTATTTT.

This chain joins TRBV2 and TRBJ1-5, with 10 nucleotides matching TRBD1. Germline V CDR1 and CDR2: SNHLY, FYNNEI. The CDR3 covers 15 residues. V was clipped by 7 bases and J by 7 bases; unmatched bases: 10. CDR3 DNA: TGTGCCAGCAAGCTAGAGACAGGGGGCGACCAGCCCCAGCATTTT. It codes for CASKLETGGDQPQHF.

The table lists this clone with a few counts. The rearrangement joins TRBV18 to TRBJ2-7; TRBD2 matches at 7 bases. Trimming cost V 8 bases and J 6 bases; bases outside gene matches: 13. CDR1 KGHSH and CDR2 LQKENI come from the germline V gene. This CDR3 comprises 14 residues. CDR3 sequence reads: CASLGEGGISEQYF. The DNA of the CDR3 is TGTGCCAGCCTAGGGGAGGGCGGGATCAGCGAGCAGTACTTC.

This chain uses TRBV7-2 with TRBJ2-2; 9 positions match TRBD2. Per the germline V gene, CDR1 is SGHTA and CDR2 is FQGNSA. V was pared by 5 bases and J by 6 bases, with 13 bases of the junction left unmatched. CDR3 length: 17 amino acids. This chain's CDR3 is CASSPSPPVAGAGELFF. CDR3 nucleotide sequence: TGTGCCAGCAGCCCCAGCCCCCCGGTAGCGGGAGCCGGGGAGCTGTTTTTT.

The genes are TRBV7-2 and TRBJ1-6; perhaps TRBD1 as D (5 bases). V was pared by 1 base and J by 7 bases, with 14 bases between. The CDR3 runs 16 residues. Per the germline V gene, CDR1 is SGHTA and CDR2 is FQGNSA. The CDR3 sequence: CASSLVQGGINSPLHF. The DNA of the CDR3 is TGTGCCAGCAGCTTAGTTCAGGGAGGTATCAATTCACCCCTCCACTTT.

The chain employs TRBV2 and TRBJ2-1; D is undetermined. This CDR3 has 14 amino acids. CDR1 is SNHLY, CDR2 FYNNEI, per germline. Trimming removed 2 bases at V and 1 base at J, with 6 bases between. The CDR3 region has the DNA TGTGCCAGCAGTGAAATGAGTTCCTACAATGAGCAGTTCTTC. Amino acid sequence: CASSEMSSYNEQFF. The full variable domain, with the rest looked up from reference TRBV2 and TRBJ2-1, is EPEVTQTPSHQVTQMGQEVILRCVPISNHLYFYWYRQILGQKVEFLVSFYNNEISEKSEIFDDQFSVERPDGSNFTLKIRSTKLEDSAMYFCASSEMSSYNEQFFGPGTRLTVL.

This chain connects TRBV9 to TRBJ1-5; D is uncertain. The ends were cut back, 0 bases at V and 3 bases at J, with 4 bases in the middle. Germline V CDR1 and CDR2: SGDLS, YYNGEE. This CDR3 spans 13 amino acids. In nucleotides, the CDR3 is TGTGCCAGCAGCGTAGCTACCAATCAGCCCCAGCATTTT. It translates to CASSVATNQPQHF.

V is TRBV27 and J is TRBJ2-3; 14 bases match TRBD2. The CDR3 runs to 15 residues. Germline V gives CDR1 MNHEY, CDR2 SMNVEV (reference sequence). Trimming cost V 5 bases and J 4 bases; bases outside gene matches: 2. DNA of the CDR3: TGTGCCAGCAGTAGACTAGCGGGAGGGCCAGATACGCAGTATTTT. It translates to CASSRLAGGPDTQYF.

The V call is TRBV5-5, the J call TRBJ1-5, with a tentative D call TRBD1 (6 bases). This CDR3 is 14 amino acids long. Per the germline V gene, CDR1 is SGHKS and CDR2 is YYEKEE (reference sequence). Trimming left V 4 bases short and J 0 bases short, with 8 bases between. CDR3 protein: CASSQGHSNQPQHF. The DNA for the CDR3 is TGTGCCAGCAGCCAGGGACATAGCAATCAGCCCCAGCATTTT.

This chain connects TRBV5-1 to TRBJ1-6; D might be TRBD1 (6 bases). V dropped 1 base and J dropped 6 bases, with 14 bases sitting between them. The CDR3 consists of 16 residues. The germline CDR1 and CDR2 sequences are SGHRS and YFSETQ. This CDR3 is CASSLMEQGTNSPLHF. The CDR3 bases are TGCGCCAGCAGCTTGATGGAGCAGGGGACTAATTCACCCCTCCACTTT.

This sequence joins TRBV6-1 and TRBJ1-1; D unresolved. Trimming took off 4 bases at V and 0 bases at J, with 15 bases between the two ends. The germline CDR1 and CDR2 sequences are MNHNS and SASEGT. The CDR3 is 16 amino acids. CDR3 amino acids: CASSAWTDLMNTEAFF. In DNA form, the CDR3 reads TGTGCCAGCAGTGCCTGGACGGACTTAATGAACACTGAAGCTTTCTTT.

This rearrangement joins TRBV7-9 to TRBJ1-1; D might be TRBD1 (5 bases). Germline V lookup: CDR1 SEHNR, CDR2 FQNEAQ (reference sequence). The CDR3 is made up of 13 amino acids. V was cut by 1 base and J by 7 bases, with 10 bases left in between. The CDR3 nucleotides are TGTGCCAGCAGCTTAGGTCAGGGCGATGAAGCTTTCTTT. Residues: CASSLGQGDEAFF.

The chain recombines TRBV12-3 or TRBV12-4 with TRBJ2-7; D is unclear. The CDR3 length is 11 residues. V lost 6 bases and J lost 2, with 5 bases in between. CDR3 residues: CASSPTYEQYF. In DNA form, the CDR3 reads TGTGCCAGCAGCCCTACCTACGAGCAGTACTTC.

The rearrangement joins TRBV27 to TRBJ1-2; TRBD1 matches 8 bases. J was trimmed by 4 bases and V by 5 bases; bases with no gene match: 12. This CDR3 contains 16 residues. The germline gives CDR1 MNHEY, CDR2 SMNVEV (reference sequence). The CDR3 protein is CASSPGDRKRGYGYTF. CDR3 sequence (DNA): TGTGCCAGCAGTCCCGGGGACAGGAAAAGGGGCTATGGCTACACCTTC.

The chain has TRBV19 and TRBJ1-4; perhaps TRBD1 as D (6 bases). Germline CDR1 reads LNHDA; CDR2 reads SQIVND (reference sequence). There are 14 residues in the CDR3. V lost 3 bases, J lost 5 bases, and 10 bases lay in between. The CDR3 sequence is CASSMDSGNEKLFF. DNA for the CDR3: TGTGCCAGTAGTATGGACAGCGGAAATGAAAAACTGTTTTTT.

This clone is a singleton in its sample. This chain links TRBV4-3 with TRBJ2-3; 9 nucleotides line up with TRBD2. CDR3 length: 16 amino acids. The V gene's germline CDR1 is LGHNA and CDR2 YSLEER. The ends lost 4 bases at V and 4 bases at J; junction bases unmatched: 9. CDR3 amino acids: CASSRSSQREADTQYF. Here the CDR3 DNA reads TGCGCCAGCAGCCGGTCCAGCCAGCGGGAGGCAGATACGCAGTATTTT.

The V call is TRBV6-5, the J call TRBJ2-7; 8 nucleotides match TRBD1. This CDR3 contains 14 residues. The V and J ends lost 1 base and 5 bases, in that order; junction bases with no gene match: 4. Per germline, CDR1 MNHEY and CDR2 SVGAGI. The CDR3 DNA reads TGTGCCAGCAGTTACTTACAGGGGGGCAACGAGCAGTACTTC. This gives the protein CASSYLQGGNEQYF.

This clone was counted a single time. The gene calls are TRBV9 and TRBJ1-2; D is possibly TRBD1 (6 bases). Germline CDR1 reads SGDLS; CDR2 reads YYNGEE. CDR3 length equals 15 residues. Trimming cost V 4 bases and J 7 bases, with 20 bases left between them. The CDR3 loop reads CASSPRQERGRGYTF. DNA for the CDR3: TGTGCCAGCAGCCCCCGACAGGAGAGGGGTCGTGGCTACACCTTC.

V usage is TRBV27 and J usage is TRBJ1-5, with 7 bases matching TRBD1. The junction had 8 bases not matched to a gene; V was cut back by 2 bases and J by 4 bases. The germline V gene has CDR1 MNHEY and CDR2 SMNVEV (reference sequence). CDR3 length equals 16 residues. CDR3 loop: CASSLQGQRTNQPQHF. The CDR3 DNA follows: TGTGCCAGCAGTTTACAGGGACAGAGAACTAATCAGCCCCAGCATTTT.